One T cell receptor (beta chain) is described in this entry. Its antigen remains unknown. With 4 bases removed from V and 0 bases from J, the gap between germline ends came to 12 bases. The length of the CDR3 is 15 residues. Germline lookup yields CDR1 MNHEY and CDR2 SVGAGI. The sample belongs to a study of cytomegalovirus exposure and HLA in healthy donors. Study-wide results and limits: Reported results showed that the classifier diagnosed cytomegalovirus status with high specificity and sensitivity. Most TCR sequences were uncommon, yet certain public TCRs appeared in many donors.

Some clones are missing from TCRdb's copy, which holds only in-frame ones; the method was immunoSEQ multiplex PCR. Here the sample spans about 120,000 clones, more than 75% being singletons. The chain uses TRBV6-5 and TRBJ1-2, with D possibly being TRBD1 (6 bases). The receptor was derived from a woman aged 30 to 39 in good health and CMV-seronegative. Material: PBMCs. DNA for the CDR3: TGTGCCAGCAGTTCGCGGGGGGGCGCTAACTATGGCTACACCTTC. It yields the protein CASSSRGGANYGYTF.